This T cell receptor beta chain was retrieved from a study of neurological immune-mediated disorders. Turning to the study itself: 31 of 34 multiple sclerosis patients had relapsing-remitting disease; 3 had secondary progressive. Study conclusions and caveats: The expanded clones of different subjects shared no CDR3 amino acid sequences (suggesting private repertoires in all groups).

The study built unsorted libraries from 2 million PBMCs kept at -80 C. This clonotype was counted ten times or more. Its antigen is as yet unknown. The cDNA was generated by 5'RACE with 10-nucleotide random UMIs. TCRdb re-derived calls from the 5' RACE reads in MiXCR, one entry per CDR3 protein. The table lists 66,000 or so distinct CDR3 sequences, less than 5.5% of them singletons. Germline values: CDR1 MGHRA, CDR2 YSYEKL. Trimming cost V 0 bases and J 5 bases, with 14 bases left between them. The CDR3 consists of 16 residues. Input material: PBMCs. The TCR comes from a man aged 25 to 40 with multiple sclerosis. The rearrangement uses TRBV4-1 and TRBJ2-1; D unresolved. The CDR3 nucleotides read TGCGCCAGCAGCCAAGAGGGTACCTTCCTCAACAATGAGCAGTTCTTC. Protein: CASSQEGTFLNNEQFF.